A selection of T cell receptor beta chains follows, all from one sample in a study of beta chain features in type 1 diabetes. TCRdb's copy holds only in-frame clones and misses some; the assay was immunoSEQ multiplex PCR. The sample carries 25,000 to 30,000 clones, less than 65% recorded once. Sequenced: Tregs from blood. These receptors all come from a woman younger than 45 with type 1 diabetes. Each CDR3 is given with its conserved first and last residue. The order of the fields is D gene, J gene, clone size, V gene, CDR3 DNA, CDR3 protein. A D gene is named only where the DNA matches it firmly. Rows may omit the clone size; those that give it use once, few, many or a size class.

d_gene: .; j_gene: TRBJ1-2; abundance: .; v_gene: TRBV27; CDR3nt: TGTGCCAGCAGTTCCCCTCCAGGGGGCTACACCTTC; CDR3aa: CASSSPPGGYTF
d_gene: TRBD2; j_gene: TRBJ2-7; abundance: once; v_gene: TRBV25-1; CDR3nt: TGTGCCAGCAGTGACAGGGCGGGAGCCTACGAGCAGTACTTC; CDR3aa: CASSDRAGAYEQYF
d_gene: .; j_gene: TRBJ2-7; abundance: .; v_gene: TRBV29-1; CDR3nt: TGCAGCGTTGAAAGGCAGGGGGGCTACGAGCAGTACTTC; CDR3aa: CSVERQGGYEQYF
d_gene: TRBD2; j_gene: TRBJ2-7; abundance: .; v_gene: TRBV27; CDR3nt: TGTGCCAGCAGTTTATCGGGCCCGGGACTAGCGGATTCCTACGAGCAGTACTTC; CDR3aa: CASSLSGPGLADSYEQYF
d_gene: .; j_gene: TRBJ2-7; abundance: few; v_gene: TRBV7-2; CDR3nt: TGTGCCAGCAGCTTATACGGGGGGCAATACGAGCAGTACTTC; CDR3aa: CASSLYGGQYEQYF
d_gene: .; j_gene: TRBJ2-1; abundance: medium-sized; v_gene: TRBV5-4; CDR3nt: TGTGCCAGCAGCTTGAGCTACTTTTCCAATGAGCAGTTCTTC; CDR3aa: CASSLSYFSNEQFF
d_gene: TRBD1; j_gene: TRBJ2-1; abundance: .; v_gene: TRBV6-6; CDR3nt: TGTGCCAGCAGTTACCAGGGACAGGGTCTCTACAATGAGCAGTTCTTC; CDR3aa: CASSYQGQGLYNEQFF
d_gene: .; j_gene: TRBJ2-7; abundance: .; v_gene: TRBV14; CDR3nt: TGTGCCAGCAGCCAAGATCTCTCCTACGAGCAGTACTTC; CDR3aa: CASSQDLSYEQYF
d_gene: TRBD1; j_gene: TRBJ2-1; abundance: few; v_gene: TRBV28; CDR3nt: TGTGCCAGCATCTCGGGGACAGGGGGCAATGAGCAGTTCTTC; CDR3aa: CASISGTGGNEQFF
d_gene: TRBD2; j_gene: TRBJ2-7; abundance: .; v_gene: TRBV5-1; CDR3nt: TGCGCCAGCAGCCCCCGAGCCGGGACTAGCGGGACCCCGGCCCGGGCCTACGAGCAGTACTTC; CDR3aa: CASSPRAGTSGTPARAYEQYF
d_gene: TRBD1; j_gene: TRBJ1-5; abundance: few; v_gene: TRBV28; CDR3nt: TGTGCCAGCAGATCGGGACAGGGGTCCTCCCGCAATCAGCCCCAGCATTTT; CDR3aa: CASRSGQGSSRNQPQHF
d_gene: TRBD2; j_gene: TRBJ2-1; abundance: .; v_gene: TRBV5-1; CDR3nt: TGCGCCAGCAGCCCTGGCGAGTTAGCGGGAGGAGAGGAGCAGTTCTTC; CDR3aa: CASSPGELAGGEEQFF
d_gene: .; j_gene: TRBJ2-7; abundance: .; v_gene: TRBV27; CDR3nt: TGTGCCAGCAGCAGAAATACAGGGCCCTACGAGCAGTACTTC; CDR3aa: CASSRNTGPYEQYF
d_gene: .; j_gene: TRBJ1-5; abundance: medium-sized; v_gene: TRBV7-9; CDR3nt: TGTGCCAGCAGCCCCTGGGCGGGGGACCAGCCCCAGCATTTT; CDR3aa: CASSPWAGDQPQHF
d_gene: .; j_gene: TRBJ2-5; abundance: .; v_gene: TRBV5-4; CDR3nt: TGTGCCAGCAGCTTGTCTCAGGGAGGAGAGACCCAGTACTTC; CDR3aa: CASSLSQGGETQYF
d_gene: .; j_gene: TRBJ2-3; abundance: few; v_gene: TRBV9; CDR3nt: TGTGCCAGCAGCGTAGGCGGGAGCACAGATACGCAGTATTTT; CDR3aa: CASSVGGSTDTQYF